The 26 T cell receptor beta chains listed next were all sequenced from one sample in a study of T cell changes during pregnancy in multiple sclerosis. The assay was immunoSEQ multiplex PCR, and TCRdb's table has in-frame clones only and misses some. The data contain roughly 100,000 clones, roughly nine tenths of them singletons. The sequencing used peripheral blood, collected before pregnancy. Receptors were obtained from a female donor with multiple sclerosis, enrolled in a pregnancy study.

DNA for the CDR3: TGCGCCAGCAGCTTGGGCCTAGCGGGGGGTATGGAGCAGTTCTTC. Protein sequence: CASSLGLAGGMEQFF. The V gene is TRBV5-1, the J gene TRBJ2-1; the match to TRBD2 covers 11 bases. The CDR3 is 15 residues long. Per the germline V gene, CDR1 is SGHRS and CDR2 is YFSETQ. Trimming took 0 bases from V and 10 from J; bases not matched to a gene: 6.

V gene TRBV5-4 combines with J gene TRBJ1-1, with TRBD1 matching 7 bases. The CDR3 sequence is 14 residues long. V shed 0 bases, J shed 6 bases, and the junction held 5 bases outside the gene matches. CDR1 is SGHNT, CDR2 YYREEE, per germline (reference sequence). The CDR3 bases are TGTGCCAGCAGCTTGGAGTGGACAGGTTCTGAAGCTTTCTTT. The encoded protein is CASSLEWTGSEAFF.

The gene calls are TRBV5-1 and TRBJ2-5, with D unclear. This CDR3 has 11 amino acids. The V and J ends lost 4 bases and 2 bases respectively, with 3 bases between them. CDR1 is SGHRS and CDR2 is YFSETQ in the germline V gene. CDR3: CASSEQETQYF. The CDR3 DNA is TGCGCCAGCAGCGAGCAAGAGACCCAGTACTTC.

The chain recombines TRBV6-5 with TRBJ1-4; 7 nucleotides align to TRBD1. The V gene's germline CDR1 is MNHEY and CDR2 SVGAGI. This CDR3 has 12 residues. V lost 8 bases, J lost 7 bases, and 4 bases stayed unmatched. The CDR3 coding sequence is TGTGCCAGCCGAGGGGGCAGTGAAAAACTGTTTTTT. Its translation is CASRGGSEKLFF.

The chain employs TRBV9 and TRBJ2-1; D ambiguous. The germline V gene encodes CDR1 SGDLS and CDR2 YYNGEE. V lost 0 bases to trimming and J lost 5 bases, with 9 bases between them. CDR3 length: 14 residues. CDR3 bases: TGTGCCAGCAGCGTAGGTCAGATTAACAATGAGCAGTTCTTC. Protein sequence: CASSVGQINNEQFF.

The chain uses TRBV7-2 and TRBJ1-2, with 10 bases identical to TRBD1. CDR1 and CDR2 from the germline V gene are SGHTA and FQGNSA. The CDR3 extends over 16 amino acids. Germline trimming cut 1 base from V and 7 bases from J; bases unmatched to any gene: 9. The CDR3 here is CASSLDSDRGLVGYTF. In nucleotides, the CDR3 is TGTGCCAGCAGCTTAGACTCCGACAGGGGGCTAGTTGGCTACACCTTC.

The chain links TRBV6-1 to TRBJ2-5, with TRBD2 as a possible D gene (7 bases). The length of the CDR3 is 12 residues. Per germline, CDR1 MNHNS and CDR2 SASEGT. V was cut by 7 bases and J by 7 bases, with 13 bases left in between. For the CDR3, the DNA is TGTGCCAGCACGGGGGGCGAGGGGACCCAGTACTTC. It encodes CASTGGEGTQYF.

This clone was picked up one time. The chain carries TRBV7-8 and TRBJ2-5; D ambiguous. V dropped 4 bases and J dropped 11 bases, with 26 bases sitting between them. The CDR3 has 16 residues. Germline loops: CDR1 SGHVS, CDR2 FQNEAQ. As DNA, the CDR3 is TGTGCCAGCAGCTCAGGTCAGGTCCAGGATTCCTTAGAGCAGTACTTC. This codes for CASSSGQVQDSLEQYF.

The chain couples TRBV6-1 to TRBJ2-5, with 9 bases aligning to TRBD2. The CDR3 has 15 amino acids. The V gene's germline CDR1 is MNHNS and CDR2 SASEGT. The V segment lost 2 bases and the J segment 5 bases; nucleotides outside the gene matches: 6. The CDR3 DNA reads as TGTGCCAGCAGTGAATACGGCGGGGGGGCGGAGACCCAGTACTTC. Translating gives CASSEYGGGAETQYF.

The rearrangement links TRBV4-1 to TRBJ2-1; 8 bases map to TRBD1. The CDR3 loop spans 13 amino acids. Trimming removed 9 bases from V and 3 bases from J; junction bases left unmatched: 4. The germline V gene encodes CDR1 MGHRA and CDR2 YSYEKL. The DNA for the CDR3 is TGCGCCAGAACGGGACAGGACTACAATGAGCAGTTCTTC. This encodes CARTGQDYNEQFF.

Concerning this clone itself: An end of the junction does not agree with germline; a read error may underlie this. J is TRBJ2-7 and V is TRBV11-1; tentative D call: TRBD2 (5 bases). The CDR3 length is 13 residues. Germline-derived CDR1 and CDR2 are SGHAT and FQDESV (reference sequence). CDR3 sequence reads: CAGSSIRGGGQYF. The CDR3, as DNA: TGTGCCGGCAGCTCCATACGAGGAGGCGGGCAGTACTTC.

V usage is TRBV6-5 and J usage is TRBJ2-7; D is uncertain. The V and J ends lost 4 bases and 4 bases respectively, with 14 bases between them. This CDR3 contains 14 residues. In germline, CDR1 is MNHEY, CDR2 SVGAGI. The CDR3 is CASSSPTGGYEQYF. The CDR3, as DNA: TGTGCCAGCAGTTCACCGACTGGTGGGTACGAGCAGTACTTC.

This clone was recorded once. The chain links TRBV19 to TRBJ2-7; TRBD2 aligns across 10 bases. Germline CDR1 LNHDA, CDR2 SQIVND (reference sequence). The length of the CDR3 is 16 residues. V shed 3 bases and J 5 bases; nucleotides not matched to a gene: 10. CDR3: CASSMTSGRDVDEQYF. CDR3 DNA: TGTGCCAGTAGTATGACTAGCGGGCGAGACGTCGACGAGCAGTACTTC.

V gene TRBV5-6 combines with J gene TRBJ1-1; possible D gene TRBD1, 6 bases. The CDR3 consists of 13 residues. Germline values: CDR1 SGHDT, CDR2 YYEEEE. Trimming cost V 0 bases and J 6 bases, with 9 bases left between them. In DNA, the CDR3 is TGTGCCAGCAGCTTGGCTTCAGGGGCTGAAGCTTTCTTT. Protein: CASSLASGAEAFF.

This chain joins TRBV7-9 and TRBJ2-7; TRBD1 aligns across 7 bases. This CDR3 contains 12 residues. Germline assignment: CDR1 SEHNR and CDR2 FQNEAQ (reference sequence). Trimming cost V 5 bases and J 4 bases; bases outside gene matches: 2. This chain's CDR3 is CASSGTDYEQYF. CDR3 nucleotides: TGTGCCAGCAGCGGGACAGATTACGAGCAGTACTTC. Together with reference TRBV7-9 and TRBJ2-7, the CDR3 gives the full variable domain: DTGVSQNPRHKITKRGQNVTFRCDPISEHNRLYWYRQTLGQGPEFLTYFQNEAQLEKSRLLSDRFSAERPKGSFSTLEIQRTEQGDSAMYLCASSGTDYEQYFGPGTRLTVT.

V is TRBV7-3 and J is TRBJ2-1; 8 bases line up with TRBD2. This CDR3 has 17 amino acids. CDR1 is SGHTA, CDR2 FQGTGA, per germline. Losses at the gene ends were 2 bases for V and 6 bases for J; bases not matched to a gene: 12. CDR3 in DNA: TGTGCCAGCAGCTTACGCCCAAGGAGCGGGAGTAGCAATGAGCAGTTCTTC. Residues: CASSLRPRSGSSNEQFF.

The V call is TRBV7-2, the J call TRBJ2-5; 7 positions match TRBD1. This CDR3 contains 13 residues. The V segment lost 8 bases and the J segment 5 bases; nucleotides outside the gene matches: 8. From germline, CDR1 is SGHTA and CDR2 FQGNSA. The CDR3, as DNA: TGTGCCAGCGGAGACAGGGTTAGGGAGACCCAGTACTTC. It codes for CASGDRVRETQYF.

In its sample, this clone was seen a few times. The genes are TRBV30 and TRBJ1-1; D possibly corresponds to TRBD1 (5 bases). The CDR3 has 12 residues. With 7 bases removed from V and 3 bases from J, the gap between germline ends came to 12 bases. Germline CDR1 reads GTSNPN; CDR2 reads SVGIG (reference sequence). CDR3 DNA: TGTGCCTCTAAAGCAGGGTACACTGAAGCTTTCTTT. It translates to CASKAGYTEAFF.

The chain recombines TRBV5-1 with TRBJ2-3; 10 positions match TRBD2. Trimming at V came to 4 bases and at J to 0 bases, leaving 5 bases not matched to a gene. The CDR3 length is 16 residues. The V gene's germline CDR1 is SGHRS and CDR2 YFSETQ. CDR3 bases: TGCGCCAGCAGCACTGGACTAGCGGTTAGCACAGATACGCAGTATTTT. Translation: CASSTGLAVSTDTQYF.

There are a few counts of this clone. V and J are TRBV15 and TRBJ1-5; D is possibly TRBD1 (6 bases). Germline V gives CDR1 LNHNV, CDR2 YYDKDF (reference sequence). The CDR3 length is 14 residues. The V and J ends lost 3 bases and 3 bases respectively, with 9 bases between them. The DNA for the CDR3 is TGTGCCACCAGCAGGGACAGCAACAATCAGCCCCAGCATTTT. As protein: CATSRDSNNQPQHF.

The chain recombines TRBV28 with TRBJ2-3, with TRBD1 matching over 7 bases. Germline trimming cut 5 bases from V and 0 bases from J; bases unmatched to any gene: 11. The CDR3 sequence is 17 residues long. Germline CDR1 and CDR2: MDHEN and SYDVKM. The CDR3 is CASSLPRQGPSTDTQYF. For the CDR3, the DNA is TGTGCCAGCAGTCTACCCCGACAGGGACCTAGCACAGATACGCAGTATTTT.

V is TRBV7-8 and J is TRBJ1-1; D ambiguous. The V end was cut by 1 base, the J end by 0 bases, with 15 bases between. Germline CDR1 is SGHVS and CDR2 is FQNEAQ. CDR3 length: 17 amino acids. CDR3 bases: TGTGCCAGCAGCTTAGTAAGGCGGGCAGTCCTGAACACTGAAGCTTTCTTT. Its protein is CASSLVRRAVLNTEAFF.

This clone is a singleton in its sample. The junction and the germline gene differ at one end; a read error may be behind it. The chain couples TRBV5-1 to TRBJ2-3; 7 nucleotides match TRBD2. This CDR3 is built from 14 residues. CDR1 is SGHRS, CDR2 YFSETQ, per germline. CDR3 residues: CATSVGGVADTQYF. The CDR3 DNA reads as TGCGCCACCAGCGTTGGGGGGGTTGCAGATACGCAGTATTTT.

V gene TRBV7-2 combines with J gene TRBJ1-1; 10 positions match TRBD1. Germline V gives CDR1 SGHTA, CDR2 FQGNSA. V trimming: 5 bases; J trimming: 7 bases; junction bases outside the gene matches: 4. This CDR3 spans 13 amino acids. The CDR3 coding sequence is TGTGCCAGCAGCCCCGGGACAGGGGATGAAGCTTTCTTT. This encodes CASSPGTGDEAFF.

DNA of the CDR3: TGTGCCAGCAGCTTAGGGGTTAGCGGGGTATCAGATACGCAGTATTTT. It encodes CASSLGVSGVSDTQYF. The chain couples TRBV7-6 to TRBJ2-3; TRBD2 aligns across 8 bases. CDR3 length: 16 residues. Per the germline V gene, CDR1 is SGHVS and CDR2 is FNYEAQ. The ends lost 1 base at V and 4 bases at J; junction bases unmatched: 7.

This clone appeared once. The DNA for the CDR3 is TGTGCCAGCAGTTTTAAGGGACAGGGTTACGAGCAGTACTTC. It codes for CASSFKGQGYEQYF. The chain joins TRBV6-6 to TRBJ2-7, with 9 positions matching TRBD1. Losses at the gene ends were 4 bases for V and 4 bases for J; bases not matched to a gene: 5. The CDR3 extends over 14 amino acids. Germline CDR1 MNHNY, CDR2 SVGAGI (reference sequence).